A single sample gave rise to the 6 T cell receptor beta chains below, sequenced in a study of blood T cell repertoires in COVID-19. This table comes from immunoSEQ multiplex PCR, and its TCRdb copy is limited to in-frame clones, with some not included. The table records about 160,000 clones, 84% of them present only once. Sequenced: peripheral blood. These receptors were taken from a man between 65 and 80 years old with acute or convalescent COVID-19.

The V call is TRBV4-1, the J call TRBJ2-5, with 13 bases aligning to TRBD2. The CDR3 is 17 residues long. Germline V gene data show CDR1 as MGHRA and CDR2 as YSYEKL. V was pared by 4 bases and J by 5 bases, with 10 bases of the junction left unmatched. CDR3 nucleotide sequence: TGCGCCAGCAGCCCTTATGGGACTAGCGGGATTGGGGAGACCCAGTACTTC. This sequence encodes CASSPYGTSGIGETQYF.

The V gene is TRBV7-2, the J gene TRBJ2-7, with 10 bases that match TRBD2. The V segment lost 2 bases and the J segment 3 bases; nucleotides outside the gene matches: 7. The CDR3 spans 16 residues. CDR1 SGHTA and CDR2 FQGNSA come from the germline V gene. CDR3 DNA sequence: TGTGCCAGCAGCTTAAATAGCGGGGGGTTGGACTACGAGCAGTACTTC. Its translation: CASSLNSGGLDYEQYF.

The V call is TRBV28, the J call TRBJ2-1, with a weak D call TRBD1 (7 bases). This CDR3 spans 18 amino acids. V was shortened by 8 bases and J by 1 base, with 24 bases between the two germline ends. Looked up from germline, CDR1 is MDHEN and CDR2 is SYDVKM. This chain's CDR3 is CASGSTGVAAGSYNEQFF. The CDR3 DNA is TGTGCCAGCGGGAGCACAGGGGTGGCGGCGGGATCCTACAATGAGCAGTTCTTC.

This clone was observed many times. This chain links TRBV9 with TRBJ1-4, with TRBD1 matching 8 bases. V lost 3 bases, J lost 8 bases, and 12 bases stayed unmatched. The CDR3 contains 16 residues. Germline CDR1 SGDLS, CDR2 YYNGEE. CDR3 in amino acids: CASSAGGSELGEKLFF. CDR3 bases: TGTGCCAGCAGCGCAGGGGGCTCGGAGCTAGGGGAAAAACTGTTTTTT.

This clone was observed once. This chain connects TRBV30 to TRBJ1-2, with D tentatively TRBD1 (5 bases). CDR1 is GTSNPN, CDR2 SVGIG, per germline (reference sequence). Trimming stripped 3 bases from V and 4 bases from J, with 18 bases between. The CDR3 runs 15 residues. The CDR3 spells CAWRRPGGWGYGYTF. Here the CDR3 DNA reads TGTGCCTGGAGGAGACCCGGGGGATGGGGCTATGGCTACACCTTC.

The genes are TRBV5-1 and TRBJ2-3; 9 nucleotides agree with TRBD1. This CDR3 has 15 amino acids. The germline gives CDR1 SGHRS, CDR2 YFSETQ. V dropped 2 bases and J dropped 3; count of bases not matched to a gene: 4. The CDR3 sequence: CASSLVDRGTDTQYF. The CDR3 bases are TGCGCCAGCAGCTTAGTGGACAGGGGTACAGATACGCAGTATTTT.